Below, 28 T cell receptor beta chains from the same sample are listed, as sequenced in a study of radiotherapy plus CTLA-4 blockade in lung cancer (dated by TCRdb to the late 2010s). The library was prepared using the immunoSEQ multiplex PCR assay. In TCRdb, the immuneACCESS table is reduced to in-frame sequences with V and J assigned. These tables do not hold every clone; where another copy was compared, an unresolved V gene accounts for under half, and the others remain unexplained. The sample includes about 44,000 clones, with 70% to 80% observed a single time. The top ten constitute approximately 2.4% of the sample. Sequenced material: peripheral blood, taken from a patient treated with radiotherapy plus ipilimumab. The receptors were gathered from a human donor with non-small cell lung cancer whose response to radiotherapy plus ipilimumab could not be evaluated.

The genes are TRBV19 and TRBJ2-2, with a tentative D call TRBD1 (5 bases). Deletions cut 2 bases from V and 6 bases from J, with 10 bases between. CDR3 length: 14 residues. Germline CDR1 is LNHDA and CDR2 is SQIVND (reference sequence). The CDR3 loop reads CASSIRRGPGELFF. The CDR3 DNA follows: TGTGCCAGTAGTATAAGAAGGGGTCCCGGGGAGCTGTTTTTT. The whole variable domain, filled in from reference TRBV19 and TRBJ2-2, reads DGGITQSPKYLFRKEGQNVTLSCEQNLNHDAMYWYRQDPGQGLRLIYYSQIVNDFQKGDIAEGYSVSREKKESFPLTVTSAQKNPTAFYLCASSIRRGPGELFFGEGSRLTVL.

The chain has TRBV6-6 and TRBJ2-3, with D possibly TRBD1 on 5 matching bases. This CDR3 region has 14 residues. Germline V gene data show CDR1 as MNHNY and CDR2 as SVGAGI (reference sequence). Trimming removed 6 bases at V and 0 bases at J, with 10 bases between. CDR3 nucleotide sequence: TGTGCCAGCAGCAGGGCCCGGAGCACAGATACGCAGTATTTT. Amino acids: CASSRARSTDTQYF.

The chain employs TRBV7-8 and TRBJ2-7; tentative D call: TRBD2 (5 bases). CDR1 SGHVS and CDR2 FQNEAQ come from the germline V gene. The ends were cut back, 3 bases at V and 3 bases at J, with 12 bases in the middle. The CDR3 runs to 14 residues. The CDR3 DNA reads TGTGCCAGCAGCTTTTCCGGGAAAGTCTACGAGCAGTACTTC. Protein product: CASSFSGKVYEQYF. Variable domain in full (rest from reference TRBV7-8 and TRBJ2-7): GAGVSQSPRYKVAKRGQDVALRCDPISGHVSLFWYQQALGQGPEFLTYFQNEAQLDKSGLPSDRFFAERPEGSVSTLKIQRTQQEDSAVYLCASSFSGKVYEQYFGPGTRLTVT.

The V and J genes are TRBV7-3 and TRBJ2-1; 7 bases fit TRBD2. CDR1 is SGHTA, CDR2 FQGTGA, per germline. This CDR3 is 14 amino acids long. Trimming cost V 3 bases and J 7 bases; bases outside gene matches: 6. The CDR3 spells CASSLAGVGNEQFF. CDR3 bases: TGTGCCAGCAGCTTGGCGGGGGTGGGGAATGAGCAGTTCTTC.

CDR3 sequence: CASGPRLLGWRTYEQYF. DNA for the CDR3: TGTGCTAGTGGCCCCCGCCTTTTGGGGTGGAGGACCTACGAGCAGTACTTC. The gene calls are TRBV12-5 and TRBJ2-7, with D tentatively TRBD2 (5 bases). The V gene lost 6 bases and the J gene lost 2 bases, with 23 bases spanning the gap. This CDR3 comprises 17 residues. Germline-derived CDR1 and CDR2 are LGHNT and FRNRAP.

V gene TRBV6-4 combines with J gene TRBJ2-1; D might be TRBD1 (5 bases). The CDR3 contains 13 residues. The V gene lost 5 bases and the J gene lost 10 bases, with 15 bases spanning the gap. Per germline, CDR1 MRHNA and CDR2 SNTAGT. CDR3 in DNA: TGTGCCAGCAGTACCGCCCAGGGTCGCGAGCAGTTCTTC. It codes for CASSTAQGREQFF.

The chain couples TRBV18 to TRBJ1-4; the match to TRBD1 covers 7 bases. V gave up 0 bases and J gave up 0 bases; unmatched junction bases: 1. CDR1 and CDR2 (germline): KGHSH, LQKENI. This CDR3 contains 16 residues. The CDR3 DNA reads TGTGCCAGCTCACCACCACAGGGGTCAACTAATGAAAAACTGTTTTTT. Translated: CASSPPQGSTNEKLFF. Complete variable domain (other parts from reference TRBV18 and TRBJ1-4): NAGVMQNPRHLVRRRGQEARLRCSPMKGHSHVYWYRQLPEEGLKFMVYLQKENIIDESGMPKERFSAEFPKEGPSILRIQQVVRGDSAAYFCASSPPQGSTNEKLFFGSGTQLSVL.

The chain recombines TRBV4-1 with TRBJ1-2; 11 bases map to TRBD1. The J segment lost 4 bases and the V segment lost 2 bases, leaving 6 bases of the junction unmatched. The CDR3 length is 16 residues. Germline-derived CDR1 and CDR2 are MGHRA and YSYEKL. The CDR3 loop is CASSQKDRGLVYGYTF. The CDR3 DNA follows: TGCGCCAGCAGCCAAAAGGACAGGGGGCTCGTCTATGGCTACACCTTC.

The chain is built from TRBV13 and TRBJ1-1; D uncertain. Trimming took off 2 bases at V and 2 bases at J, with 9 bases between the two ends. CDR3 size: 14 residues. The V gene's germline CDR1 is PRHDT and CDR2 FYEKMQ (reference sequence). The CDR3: CASSLLWANTEAFF. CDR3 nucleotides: TGTGCCAGCAGCTTACTATGGGCTAACACTGAAGCTTTCTTT.

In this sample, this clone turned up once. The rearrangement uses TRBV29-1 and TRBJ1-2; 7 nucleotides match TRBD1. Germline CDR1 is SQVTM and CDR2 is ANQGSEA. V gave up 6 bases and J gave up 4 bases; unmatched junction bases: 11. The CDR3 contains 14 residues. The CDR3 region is CSVDGDSLAYGYTF. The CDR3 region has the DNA TGCAGCGTGGACGGGGACAGCCTAGCCTATGGCTACACCTTC.

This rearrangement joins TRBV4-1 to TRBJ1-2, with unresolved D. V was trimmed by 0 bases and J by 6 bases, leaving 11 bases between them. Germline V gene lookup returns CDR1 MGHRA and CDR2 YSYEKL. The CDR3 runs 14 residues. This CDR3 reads CASSQDWQENGYTF. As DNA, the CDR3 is TGCGCCAGCAGCCAAGATTGGCAGGAAAATGGCTACACCTTC.

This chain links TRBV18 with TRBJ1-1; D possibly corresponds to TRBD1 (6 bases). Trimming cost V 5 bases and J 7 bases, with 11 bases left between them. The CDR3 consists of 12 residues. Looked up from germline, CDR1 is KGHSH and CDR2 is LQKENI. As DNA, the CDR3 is TGTGCCAGCTCAGCCTCGGACAGTGAAGCTTTCTTT. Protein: CASSASDSEAFF.

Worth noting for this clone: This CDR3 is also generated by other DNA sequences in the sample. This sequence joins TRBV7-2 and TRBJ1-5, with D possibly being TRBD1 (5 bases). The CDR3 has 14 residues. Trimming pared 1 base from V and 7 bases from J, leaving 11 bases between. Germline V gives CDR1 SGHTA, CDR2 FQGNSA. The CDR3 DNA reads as TGTGCCAGCAGCTTAGTGGGGGGTGGACAGCCCCAGCATTTT. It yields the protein CASSLVGGGQPQHF.

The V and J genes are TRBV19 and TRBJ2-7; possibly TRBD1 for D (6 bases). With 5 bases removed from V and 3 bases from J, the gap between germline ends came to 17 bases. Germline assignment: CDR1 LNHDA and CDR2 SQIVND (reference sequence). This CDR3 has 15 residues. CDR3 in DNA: TGTGCCAGTAGTCCAACAGGGCGACTAAGCTACGAGCAGTACTTC. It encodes CASSPTGRLSYEQYF.

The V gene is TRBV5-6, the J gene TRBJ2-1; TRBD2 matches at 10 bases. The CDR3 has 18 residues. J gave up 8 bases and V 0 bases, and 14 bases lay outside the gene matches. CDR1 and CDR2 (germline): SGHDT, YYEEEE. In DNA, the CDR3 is TGTGCCAGCAGCTTGGTTTGGGGCCCCCGGACTAGCGGAGATGAGCAGTTCTTC. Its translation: CASSLVWGPRTSGDEQFF.

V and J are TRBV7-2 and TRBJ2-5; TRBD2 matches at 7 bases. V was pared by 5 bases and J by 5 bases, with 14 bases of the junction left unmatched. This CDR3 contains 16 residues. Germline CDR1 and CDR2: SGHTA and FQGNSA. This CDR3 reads CASSLGRRDGGETQYF. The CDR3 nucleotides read TGTGCCAGCAGCCTCGGGAGGCGGGACGGCGGGGAGACCCAGTACTTC.

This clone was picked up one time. This chain's CDR3 is CASTPVFGGGGNEQFF. CDR3 DNA: TGTGCCAGCACCCCGGTGTTCGGGGGAGGAGGAAATGAGCAGTTCTTC. The genes are TRBV2 and TRBJ2-1; D may be TRBD2 (6 bases). This CDR3 comprises 16 residues. CDR1 SNHLY and CDR2 FYNNEI come from the germline V gene. Trimming left V 7 bases short and J 7 bases short, with 23 bases between.

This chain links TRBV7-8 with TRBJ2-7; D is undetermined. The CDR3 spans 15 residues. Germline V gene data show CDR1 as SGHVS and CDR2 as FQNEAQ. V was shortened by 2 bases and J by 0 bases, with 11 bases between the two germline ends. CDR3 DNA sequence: TGTGCCAGCAGCTTAATTCACAGCCCCTCCTACGAGCAGTACTTC. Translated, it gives CASSLIHSPSYEQYF.

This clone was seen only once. The chain's CDR3 is CASSSLGGQETQYF. The CDR3 coding sequence is TGTGCCAGCAGCTCCCTCGGGGGCCAAGAGACCCAGTACTTC. The chain recombines TRBV7-3 with TRBJ2-5; a possible D gene is TRBD2 (6 bases). Trimming stripped 4 bases from V and 1 base from J, with 10 bases between. The length of the CDR3 is 14 residues. From germline, CDR1 is SGHTA and CDR2 FQGTGA.

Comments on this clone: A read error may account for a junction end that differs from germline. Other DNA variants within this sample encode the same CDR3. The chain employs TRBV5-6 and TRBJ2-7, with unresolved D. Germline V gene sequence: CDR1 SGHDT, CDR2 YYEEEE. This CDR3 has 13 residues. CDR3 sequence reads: CASTEQFFGEQYF. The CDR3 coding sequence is TGCGCCAGTACAGAACAGTTCTTCGGCGAGCAGTACTTC.

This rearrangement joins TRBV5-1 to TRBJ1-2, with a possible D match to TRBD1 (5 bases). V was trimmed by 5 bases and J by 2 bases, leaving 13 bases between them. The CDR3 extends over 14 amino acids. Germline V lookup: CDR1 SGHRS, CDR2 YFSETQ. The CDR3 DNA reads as TGCGCCAGCAGTGGTGCGGGGCTAAACTATGGCTACACCTTC. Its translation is CASSGAGLNYGYTF.

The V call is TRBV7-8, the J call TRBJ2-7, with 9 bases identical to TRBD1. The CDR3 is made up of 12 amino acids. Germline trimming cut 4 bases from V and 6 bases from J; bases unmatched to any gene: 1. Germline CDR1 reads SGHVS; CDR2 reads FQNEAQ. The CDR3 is CASSSTGGEQYF. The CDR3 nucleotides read TGTGCCAGCAGCTCGACAGGGGGCGAGCAGTACTTC.

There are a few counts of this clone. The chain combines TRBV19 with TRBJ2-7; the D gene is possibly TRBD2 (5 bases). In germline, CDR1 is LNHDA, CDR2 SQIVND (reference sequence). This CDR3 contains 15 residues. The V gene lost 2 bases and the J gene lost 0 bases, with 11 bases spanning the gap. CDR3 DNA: TGTGCCAGTAGTATAAGCGGCGTCGGCTCCTACGAGCAGTACTTC. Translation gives CASSISGVGSYEQYF.

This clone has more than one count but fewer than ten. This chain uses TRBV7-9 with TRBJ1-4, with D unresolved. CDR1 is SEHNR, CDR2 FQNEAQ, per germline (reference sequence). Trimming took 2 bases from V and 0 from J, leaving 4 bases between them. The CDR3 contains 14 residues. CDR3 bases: TGTGCCAGCAGCTTACATTCAACTAATGAAAAACTGTTTTTT. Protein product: CASSLHSTNEKLFF.

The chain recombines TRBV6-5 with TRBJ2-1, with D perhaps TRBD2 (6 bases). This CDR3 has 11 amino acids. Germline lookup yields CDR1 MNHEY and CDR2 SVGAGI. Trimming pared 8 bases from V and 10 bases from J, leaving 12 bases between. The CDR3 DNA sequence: TGTGCCAGCGGGGAGGACCCCGAGCAGTTCTTC. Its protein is CASGEDPEQFF.

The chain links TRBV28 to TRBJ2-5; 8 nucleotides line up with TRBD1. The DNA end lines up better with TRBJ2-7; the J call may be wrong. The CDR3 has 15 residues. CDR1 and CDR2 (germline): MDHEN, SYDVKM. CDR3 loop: CASRSTGANLYEQYF. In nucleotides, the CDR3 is TGTGCCAGCAGATCGACAGGGGCCAACCTCTACGAGCAGTACTTC.

This CDR3 is CASRRLAVYNEQFF. CDR3 bases: TGTGCCAGCAGGAGACTAGCGGTTTACAATGAGCAGTTCTTC. This chain connects TRBV27 to TRBJ2-1, with TRBD2 identical over 9 bases. The ends lost 6 bases at V and 4 bases at J; junction bases unmatched: 4. CDR1 and CDR2 (germline): MNHEY, SMNVEV (reference sequence). The CDR3 is made up of 14 amino acids.

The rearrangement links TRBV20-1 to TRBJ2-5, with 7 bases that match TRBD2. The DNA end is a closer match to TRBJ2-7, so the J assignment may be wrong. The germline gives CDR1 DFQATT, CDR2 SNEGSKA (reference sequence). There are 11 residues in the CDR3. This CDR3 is CSVAGAYEQYF. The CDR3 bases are TGCAGTGTGGCGGGAGCCTACGAGCAGTACTTC.